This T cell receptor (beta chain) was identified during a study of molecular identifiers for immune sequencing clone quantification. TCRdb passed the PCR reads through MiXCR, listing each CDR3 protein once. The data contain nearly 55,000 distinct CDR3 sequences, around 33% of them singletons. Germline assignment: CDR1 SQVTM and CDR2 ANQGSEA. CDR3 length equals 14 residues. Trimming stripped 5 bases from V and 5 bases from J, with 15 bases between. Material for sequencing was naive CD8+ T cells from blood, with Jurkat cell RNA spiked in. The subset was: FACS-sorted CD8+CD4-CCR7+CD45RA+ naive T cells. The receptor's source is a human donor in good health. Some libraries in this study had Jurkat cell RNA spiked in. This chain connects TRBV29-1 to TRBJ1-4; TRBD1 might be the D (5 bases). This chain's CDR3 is CSVPSGTVNEKLFF. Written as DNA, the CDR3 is TGCAGCGTTCCATCCGGGACGGTAAATGAAAAACTGTTTTTT. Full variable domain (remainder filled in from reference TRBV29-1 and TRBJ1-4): SAVISQKPSRDICQRGTSLTIQCQVDSQVTMMFWYRQQPGQSLTLIATANQGSEATYESGFVIDKFPISRPNLTFSTLTVSNMSPEDSSIYLCSVPSGTVNEKLFFGSGTQLSVL.